This T cell receptor (beta chain) was sequenced for a study of blood T cells in healthy people across ages. Background on the study: Per every two T cells, about one barcoded beta molecule was captured by template switching. Findings and caveats of the study: The CMV status of each donor remained undetermined, and this could have confounded shifts in expanded clonotypes. Compared with aged donors, long-lived donors showed fewer expanded clones, suggesting selection.

The authors ran a second PCR of 7 to 11 cycles using a sample-barcoded 5' primer and a J-beta primer mix. TCRdb re-called the 5' RACE reads with MiXCR, one entry per CDR3 protein. The sample shows 1.8 million or so distinct CDR3 sequences, around 40% of them seen only once. The CDR3 sequence is 14 residues long. Germline loops: CDR1 SGHAT, CDR2 FQNNGV. Details on this clonotype: The antigen is not known.

The sequenced sample was blood. This TCR was recovered from a human donor in good health. The chain is built from TRBV11-2 and TRBJ2-5, with D uncertain. The DNA matches TRBJ2-7 better at its end, which makes the J call doubtful. The CDR3 is CASSLGPIKAEQYF. DNA of the CDR3: TGTGCCAGCAGCTTAGGACCTATTAAGGCCGAGCAGTACTTC.